The 8 T cell receptor beta chains presented below share a single source sample, sequenced in a study of cytomegalovirus exposure and HLA in healthy donors. The primer mix had 60 Vbeta and 13 Jbeta primers. Sequencing used immunoSEQ multiplex PCR; TCRdb keeps in-frame clones, though not all of them. The sample lists about 100,000 clones; around 74% were seen once. What was sequenced was PBMCs. These TCRs come from a female donor in good health and CMV-seropositive.

This clone was recorded once. The V call is TRBV7-2, the J call TRBJ1-4; D is perhaps TRBD1 (5 bases). Looked up from germline, CDR1 is SGHTA and CDR2 is FQGNSA. The CDR3 is 15 amino acids. With 4 bases removed from V and 3 bases from J, the gap between germline ends came to 12 bases. CDR3 protein: CASSSAGSPNEKLFF. The CDR3 coding sequence is TGTGCCAGCAGCTCTGCAGGGTCCCCTAATGAAAAACTGTTTTTT.

The chain has TRBV11-3 and TRBJ2-1; D might be TRBD2 (5 bases). V was pared by 5 bases and J by 5 bases, with 16 bases between. The CDR3 loop spans 15 amino acids. The germline V gene has CDR1 SGHNT and CDR2 YENEEA. For the CDR3, the DNA is TGTGCCAGCAGCCCCGGGGATTTGGCACACAATGAGCAGTTCTTC. Its protein is CASSPGDLAHNEQFF.

The chain recombines TRBV6-6 with TRBJ1-4, with a possible D match to TRBD1 (6 bases). The CDR3 runs to 13 residues. The V end was cut by 6 bases, the J end by 5 bases, with 10 bases between. Germline V gene data show CDR1 as MNHNY and CDR2 as SVGAGI (reference sequence). DNA for the CDR3: TGTGCCAGCAGCGATACAGGGAATGAAAAACTGTTTTTT. This codes for CASSDTGNEKLFF.

This clone was seen only once. The chain is built from TRBV11-3 and TRBJ2-3; unclear D gene. CDR1 and CDR2 (germline): SGHNT, YENEEA. This CDR3 has 12 amino acids. Trimming removed 5 bases from V and 0 bases from J, with 3 bases in between. This CDR3 is CASSPSTDTQYF. The CDR3 nucleotides are TGTGCCAGCAGCCCGAGCACAGATACGCAGTATTTT.

This clone was counted a few times. The chain joins TRBV6-5 to TRBJ2-2, with D tentatively TRBD1 (5 bases). Germline V CDR1 and CDR2: MNHEY, SVGAGI. The V and J ends lost 1 base and 5 bases respectively, with 11 bases between them. CDR3 size: 15 residues. CDR3 in amino acids: CASSYFTTVTGELFF. In nucleotides, the CDR3 is TGTGCCAGCAGTTACTTTACGACAGTTACCGGGGAGCTGTTTTTT.

The rearrangement uses TRBV6-1 and TRBJ1-5, with TRBD1 identical over 7 bases. V lost 6 bases and J lost 4; bases outside the gene matches: 9. The germline V gene has CDR1 MNHNS and CDR2 SASEGT. This CDR3 comprises 15 residues. CDR3 loop: CASSRRQGGNQPQHF. The DNA of the CDR3 is TGTGCCAGCAGCCGAAGACAGGGAGGAAATCAGCCCCAGCATTTT.

The table lists this clone with a few counts. The V gene is TRBV4-1, the J gene TRBJ1-3; D unclear. Trimming stripped 1 base from V and 0 bases from J, with 10 bases between. Per the germline V gene, CDR1 is MGHRA and CDR2 is YSYEKL. The CDR3 is 16 residues long. The CDR3 DNA is TGCGCCAGCAGCCAAGTAATCCTACCCTCTGGAAACACCATATATTTT. Encoded protein: CASSQVILPSGNTIYF.

The sample holds a few counts of this clone. The rearrangement joins TRBV4-3 to TRBJ2-7; D may be TRBD2 (7 bases). The CDR3 spans 18 residues. Germline lookup yields CDR1 LGHNA and CDR2 YSLEER. Trimming removed 0 bases at V and 0 bases at J, with 18 bases between. The CDR3 nucleotides read TGCGCCAGCAGCCAAGATCTTTCGGCGGGGGCCATCTCCTACGAGCAGTACTTC. It specifies CASSQDLSAGAISYEQYF.